This passage covers 7 T cell receptor beta chains from one sample sequenced in a study of T cell responses to AZD1222 COVID-19 vaccine. Produced via immunoSEQ multiplex PCR; TCRdb's table is partial and in-frame only. The table lists more than 250,000 clones, 93% of them singletons. Sequencing was performed on peripheral blood, taken on day 0 of AZD1222 vaccination. The receptors derive from an adult in good health.

V is TRBV12-3 or TRBV12-4 and J is TRBJ1-4, with D maybe TRBD1 (6 bases). Trimming shortened V by 3 bases and J by 8 bases, and 10 bases separated the two germline ends. The CDR3 extends over 13 amino acids. CDR3 nucleotides: TGTGCCAGCAGTTTGACAGGTGGGGAAAAACTGTTTTTT. It translates to CASSLTGGEKLFF.

The CDR3 DNA reads as TGTGCCAGCAGCACAGGAGACTACAATGAGCAGTTCTTC. Encoded protein: CASSTGDYNEQFF. The gene calls are TRBV9 and TRBJ2-1, with D maybe TRBD1 (5 bases). The CDR3 runs to 13 residues. The V gene's germline CDR1 is SGDLS and CDR2 YYNGEE. The germline V and J ends were trimmed by 4 bases and 3 bases, with 8 bases remaining between them.

The chain couples TRBV7-2 to TRBJ1-1; D gene ambiguous. CDR3 length: 15 residues. Per the germline V gene, CDR1 is SGHTA and CDR2 is FQGNSA. The V and J ends lost 8 bases and 2 bases respectively, with 18 bases between them. CDR3 region: CASQPSSLLNTEAFF. The CDR3 nucleotides are TGTGCCAGCCAACCAAGCTCTCTTCTAAACACTGAAGCTTTCTTT.

V and J are TRBV28 and TRBJ1-1; D is undetermined. V lost 3 bases and J 0 bases, leaving 11 bases between the germline ends. The CDR3 spans 15 residues. Germline V CDR1 and CDR2: MDHEN, SYDVKM. The CDR3 DNA sequence: TGTGCCAGCAGTTTCGTCCCTCCCCTGAACACTGAAGCTTTCTTT. It encodes CASSFVPPLNTEAFF.

The chain uses TRBV28 and TRBJ2-1, with 8 positions matching TRBD1. The CDR3 sequence is 16 residues long. Looked up from germline, CDR1 is MDHEN and CDR2 is SYDVKM. V dropped 4 bases and J dropped 6; count of bases not matched to a gene: 11. CDR3 in DNA: TGTGCCAGCAGTTCCTCCGGAGGACAGGGCTTCAATGAGCAGTTCTTC. Translating it yields CASSSSGGQGFNEQFF.

The rearrangement uses TRBV5-4 and TRBJ2-7; 7 positions agree with TRBD1. Germline assignment: CDR1 SGHNT and CDR2 YYREEE (reference sequence). J gave up 7 bases and V 0 bases, and 7 bases lay outside the gene matches. The CDR3 is made up of 14 amino acids. The chain's CDR3 is CASSLDRGWAEQYF. CDR3 sequence (DNA): TGTGCCAGCAGCTTGGACAGGGGATGGGCGGAGCAGTACTTC.

The chain uses TRBV7-8 and TRBJ1-1; D is possibly TRBD1 (6 bases). V was clipped by 5 bases and J by 0 bases, with 10 bases between them. The CDR3 has 14 residues. Germline V lookup: CDR1 SGHVS, CDR2 FQNEAQ. The CDR3 here is CASSIDRLNTEAFF. DNA for the CDR3: TGTGCCAGCAGCATCGACAGGCTGAACACTGAAGCTTTCTTT.